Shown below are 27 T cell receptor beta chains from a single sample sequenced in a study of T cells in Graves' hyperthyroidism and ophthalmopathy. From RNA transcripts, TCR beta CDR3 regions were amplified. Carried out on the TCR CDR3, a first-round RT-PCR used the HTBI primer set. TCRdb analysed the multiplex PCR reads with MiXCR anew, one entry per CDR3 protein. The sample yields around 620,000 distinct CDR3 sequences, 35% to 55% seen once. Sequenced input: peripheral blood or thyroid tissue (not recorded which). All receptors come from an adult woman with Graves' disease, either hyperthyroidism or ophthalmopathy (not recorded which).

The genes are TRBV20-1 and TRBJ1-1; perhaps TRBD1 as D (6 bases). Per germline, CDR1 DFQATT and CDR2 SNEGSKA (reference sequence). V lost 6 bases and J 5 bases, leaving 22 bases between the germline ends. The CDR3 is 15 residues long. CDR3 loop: CSAATSRGQETEAFF. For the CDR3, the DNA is TGCAGTGCCGCGACTAGCCGGGGGCAAGAAACTGAAGCTTTCTTT.

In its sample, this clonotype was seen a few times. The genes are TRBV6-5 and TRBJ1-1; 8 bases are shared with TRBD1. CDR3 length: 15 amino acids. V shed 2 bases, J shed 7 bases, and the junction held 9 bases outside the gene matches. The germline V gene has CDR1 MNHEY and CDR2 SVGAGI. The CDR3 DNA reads TGTGCCAGCAGTTACACACAGGGGGGTTACGGTGAAGCTTTCTTT. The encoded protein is CASSYTQGGYGEAFF.

The CDR3 region has the DNA TGCAGCAGTTGGGGGCGGCGGATTTATGGCTACACCTTC. It is translated as CSSWGRRIYGYTF. The V gene is TRBV29-1, the J gene TRBJ1-2; TRBD1 might be the D (6 bases). Trimming took 8 bases from V and 5 from J, leaving 18 bases between them. Germline lookup yields CDR1 SQVTM and CDR2 ANQGSEA. There are 13 residues in the CDR3.

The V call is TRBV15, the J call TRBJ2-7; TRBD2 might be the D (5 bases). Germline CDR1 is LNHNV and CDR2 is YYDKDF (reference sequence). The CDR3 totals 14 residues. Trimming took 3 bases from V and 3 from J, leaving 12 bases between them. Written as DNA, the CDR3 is TGTGCCACCAGCAGCCTCCTAGCTAGCTACGAGCAGTACTTC. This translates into CATSSLLASYEQYF. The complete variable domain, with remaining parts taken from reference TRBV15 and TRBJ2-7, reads DAMVIQNPRYQVTQFGKPVTLSCSQTLNHNVMYWYQQKSSQAPKLLFHYYDKDFNNEADTPDNFQSRRPNTSFCFLDIRSPGLGDTAMYLCATSSLLASYEQYFGPGTRLTVT.

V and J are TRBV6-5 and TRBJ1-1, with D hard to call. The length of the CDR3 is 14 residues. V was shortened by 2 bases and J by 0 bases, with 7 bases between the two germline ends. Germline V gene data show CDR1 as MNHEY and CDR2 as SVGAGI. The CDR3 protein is CASSYSLMNTEAFF. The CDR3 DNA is TGTGCCAGCAGTTACAGTTTGATGAACACTGAAGCTTTCTTT.

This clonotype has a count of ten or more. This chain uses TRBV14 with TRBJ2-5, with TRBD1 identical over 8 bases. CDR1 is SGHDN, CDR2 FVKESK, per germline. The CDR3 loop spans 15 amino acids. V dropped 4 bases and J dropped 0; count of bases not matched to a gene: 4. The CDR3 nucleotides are TGTGCCAGCAGCCGGATGGACAGGGACCAAGAGACCCAGTACTTC. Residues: CASSRMDRDQETQYF. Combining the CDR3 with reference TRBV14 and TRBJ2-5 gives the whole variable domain EAGVTQFPSHSVIEKGQTVTLRCDPISGHDNLYWYRRVMGKEIKFLLHFVKESKQDESGMPNNRFLAERTGGTYSTLKVQPAELEDSGVYFCASSRMDRDQETQYFGPGTRLLVL.

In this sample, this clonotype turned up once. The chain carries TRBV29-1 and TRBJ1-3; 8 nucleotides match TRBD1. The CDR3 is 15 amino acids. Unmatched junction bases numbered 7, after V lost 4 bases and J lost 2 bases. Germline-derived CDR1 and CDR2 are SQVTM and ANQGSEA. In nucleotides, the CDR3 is TGCAGCGTTGTTTCCGGACAGGGCCCTGGAAACACCATATATTTT. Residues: CSVVSGQGPGNTIYF.

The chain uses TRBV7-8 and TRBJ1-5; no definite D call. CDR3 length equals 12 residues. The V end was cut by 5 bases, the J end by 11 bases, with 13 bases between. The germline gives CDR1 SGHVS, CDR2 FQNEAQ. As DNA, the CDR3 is TGTGCCAGCAGCCAGGCGTTCGGGGCCCAGCATTTT. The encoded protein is CASSQAFGAQHF.

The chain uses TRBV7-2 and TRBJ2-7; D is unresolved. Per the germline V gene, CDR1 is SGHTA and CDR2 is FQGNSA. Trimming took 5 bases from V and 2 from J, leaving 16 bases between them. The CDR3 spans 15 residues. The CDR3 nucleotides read TGTGCCAGCAGCCTGGACGCGTCCCCGGCCTACGAGCAGTACTTC. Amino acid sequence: CASSLDASPAYEQYF.

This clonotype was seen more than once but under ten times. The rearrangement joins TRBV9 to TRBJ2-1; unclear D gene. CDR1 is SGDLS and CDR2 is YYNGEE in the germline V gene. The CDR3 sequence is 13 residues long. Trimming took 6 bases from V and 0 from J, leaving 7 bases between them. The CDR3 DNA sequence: TGTGCCAGCACCGAGGTCTCCTACAATGAGCAGTTCTTC. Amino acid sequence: CASTEVSYNEQFF.

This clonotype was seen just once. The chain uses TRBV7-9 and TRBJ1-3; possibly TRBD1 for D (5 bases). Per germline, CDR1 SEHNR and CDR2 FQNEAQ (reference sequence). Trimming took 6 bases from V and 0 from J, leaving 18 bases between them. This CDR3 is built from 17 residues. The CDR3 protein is CASSPDSRSYSGNTIYF. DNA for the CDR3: TGTGCCAGCAGTCCTGACAGTCGATCCTACTCTGGAAACACCATATATTTT.

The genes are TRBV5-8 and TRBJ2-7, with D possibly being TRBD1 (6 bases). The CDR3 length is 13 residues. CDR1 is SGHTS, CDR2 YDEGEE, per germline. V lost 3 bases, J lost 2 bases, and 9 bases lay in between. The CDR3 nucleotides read TGTGCCAGCAGCTCAGGGGTCCCCTACGAGCAGTACTTC. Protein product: CASSSGVPYEQYF. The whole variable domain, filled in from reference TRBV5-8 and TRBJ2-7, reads EAGVTQSPTHLIKTRGQQATLRCSPISGHTSVYWYQQALGLGLQFLLWYDEGEERNRGNFPPRFSGRQFPNYSSELNVNALELEDSALYLCASSSGVPYEQYFGPGTRLTVT.

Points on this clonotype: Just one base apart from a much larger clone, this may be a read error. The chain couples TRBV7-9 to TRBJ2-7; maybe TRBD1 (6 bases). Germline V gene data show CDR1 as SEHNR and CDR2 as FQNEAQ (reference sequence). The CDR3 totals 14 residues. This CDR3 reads CSSSFTGIRHEQYF. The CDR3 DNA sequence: TGTTCCAGCAGCTTCACAGGGATCCGGCACGAGCAGTACTTC.

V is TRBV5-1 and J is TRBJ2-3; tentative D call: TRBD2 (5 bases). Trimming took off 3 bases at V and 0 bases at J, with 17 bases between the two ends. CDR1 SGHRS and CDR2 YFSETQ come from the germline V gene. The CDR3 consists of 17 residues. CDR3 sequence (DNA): TGCGCCAGCAGCTCTGGACGGGGTGACTGGAGCACAGATACGCAGTATTTT. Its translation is CASSSGRGDWSTDTQYF.

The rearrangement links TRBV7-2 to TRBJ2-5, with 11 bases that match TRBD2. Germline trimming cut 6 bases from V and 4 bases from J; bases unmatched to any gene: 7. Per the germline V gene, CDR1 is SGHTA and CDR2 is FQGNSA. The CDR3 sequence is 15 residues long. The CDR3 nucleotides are TGTGCCAGCAGATCCCAGCTAGCGGGAGGAGAGACCCAGTACTTC. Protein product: CASRSQLAGGETQYF. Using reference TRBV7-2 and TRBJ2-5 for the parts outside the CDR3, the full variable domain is GAGVSQSPSNKVTEKGKDVELRCDPISGHTALYWYRQSLGQGLEFLIYFQGNSAPDKSGLPSDRFSAERTGGSVSTLTIQRTQQEDSAVYLCASRSQLAGGETQYFGPGTRLLVL.

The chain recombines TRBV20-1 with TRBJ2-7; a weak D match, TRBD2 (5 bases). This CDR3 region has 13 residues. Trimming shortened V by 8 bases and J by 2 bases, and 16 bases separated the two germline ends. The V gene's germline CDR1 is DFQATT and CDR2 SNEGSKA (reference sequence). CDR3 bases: TGCAGTTACTCGCCGACTACGACCTACGAGCAGTACTTC. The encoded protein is CSYSPTTTYEQYF.

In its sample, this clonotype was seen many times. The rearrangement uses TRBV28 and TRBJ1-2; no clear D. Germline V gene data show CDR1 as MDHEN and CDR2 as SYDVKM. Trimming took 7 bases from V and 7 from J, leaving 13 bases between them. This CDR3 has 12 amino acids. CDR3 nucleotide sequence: TGTGCCAGCACCGGGAGGGTTCGTGGCTACACCTTC. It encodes CASTGRVRGYTF.

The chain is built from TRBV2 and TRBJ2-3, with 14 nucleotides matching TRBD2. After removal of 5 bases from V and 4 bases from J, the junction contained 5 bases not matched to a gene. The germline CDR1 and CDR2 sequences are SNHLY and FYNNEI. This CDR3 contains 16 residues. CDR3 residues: CASSPGTSGSADTQYF. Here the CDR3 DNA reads TGTGCCAGCAGTCCCGGGACTAGCGGGAGTGCAGATACGCAGTATTTT.

CDR3: CASSNEPPTNEKLFF. CDR3 sequence (DNA): TGTGCCAGCAGTAACGAGCCCCCTACTAATGAAAAACTGTTTTTT. This sequence joins TRBV6-4 and TRBJ1-4; no definite D call. The CDR3 spans 15 residues. Germline CDR1 MRHNA, CDR2 SNTAGT. Trimming stripped 5 bases from V and 2 bases from J, with 12 bases between.

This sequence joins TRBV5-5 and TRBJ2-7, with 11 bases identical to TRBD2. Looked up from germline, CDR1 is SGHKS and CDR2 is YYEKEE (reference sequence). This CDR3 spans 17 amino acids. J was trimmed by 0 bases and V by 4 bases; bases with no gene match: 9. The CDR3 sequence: CASSPYPGTSGSYEQYF. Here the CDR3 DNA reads TGTGCCAGCAGCCCTTACCCCGGGACTAGCGGCTCCTACGAGCAGTACTTC.

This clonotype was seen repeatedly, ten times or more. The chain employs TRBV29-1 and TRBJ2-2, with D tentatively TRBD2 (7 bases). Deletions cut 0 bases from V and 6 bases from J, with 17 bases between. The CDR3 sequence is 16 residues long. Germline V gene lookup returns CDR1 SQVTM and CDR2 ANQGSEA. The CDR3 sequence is CSVEDGGGGIAGELFF. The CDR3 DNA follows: TGCAGCGTTGAAGATGGGGGAGGGGGAATCGCCGGGGAGCTGTTTTTT.

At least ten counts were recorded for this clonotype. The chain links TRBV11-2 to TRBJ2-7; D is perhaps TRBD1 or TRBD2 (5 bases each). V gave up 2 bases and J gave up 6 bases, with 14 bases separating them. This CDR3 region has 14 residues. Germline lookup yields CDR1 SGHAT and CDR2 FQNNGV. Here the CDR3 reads CASSLIEGPGEQYF. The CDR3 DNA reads TGTGCCAGCAGCTTAATCGAGGGGCCGGGCGAGCAGTACTTC.

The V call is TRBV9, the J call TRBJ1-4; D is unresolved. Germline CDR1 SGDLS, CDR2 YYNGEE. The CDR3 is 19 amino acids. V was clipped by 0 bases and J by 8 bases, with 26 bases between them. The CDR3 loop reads CASSVATGSFGTMDEKLFF. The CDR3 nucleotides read TGTGCCAGCAGCGTAGCTACGGGCAGCTTCGGTACAATGGACGAAAAACTGTTTTTT.

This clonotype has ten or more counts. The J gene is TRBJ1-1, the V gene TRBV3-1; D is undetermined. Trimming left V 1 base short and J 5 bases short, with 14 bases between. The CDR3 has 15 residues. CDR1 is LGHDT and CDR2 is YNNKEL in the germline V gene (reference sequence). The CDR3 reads CASSQGLRSDTEAFF. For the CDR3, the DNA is TGTGCCAGCAGCCAAGGTCTTCGCTCCGATACTGAAGCTTTCTTT.

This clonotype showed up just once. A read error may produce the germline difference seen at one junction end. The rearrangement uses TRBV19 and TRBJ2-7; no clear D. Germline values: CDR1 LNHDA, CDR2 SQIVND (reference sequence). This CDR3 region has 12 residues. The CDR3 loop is CAGSIAGYEQYF. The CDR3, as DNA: TGTGCCGGTAGTATAGCCGGCTACGAGCAGTACTTC.

DNA for the CDR3: TGCCGATCGGACAGCTTCTATGGCTACACCTTC. This codes for CRSDSFYGYTF. The chain links TRBV20-1 to TRBJ1-2; a weak D match, TRBD1 (6 bases). CDR3 length: 11 amino acids. Germline V lookup: CDR1 DFQATT, CDR2 SNEGSKA (reference sequence).

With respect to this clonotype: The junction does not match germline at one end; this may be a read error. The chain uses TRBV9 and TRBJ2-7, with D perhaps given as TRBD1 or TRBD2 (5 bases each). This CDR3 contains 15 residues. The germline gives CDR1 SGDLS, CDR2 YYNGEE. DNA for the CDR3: TGTGCCAGCAGCGTAGCGCAGGGTCACACCGGGGAGCTGTACTTC. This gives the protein CASSVAQGHTGELYF. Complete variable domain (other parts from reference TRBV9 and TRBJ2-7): DSGVTQTPKHLITATGQRVTLRCSPRSGDLSVYWYQQSLDQGLQFLIQYYNGEERAKGNILERFSAQQFPDLHSELNLSSLELGDSALYFCASSVAQGHTGELYFGPGTRLTVT.